This T cell receptor (beta chain) was obtained from a study of Tregs in tolerant kidney transplant recipients. The study, taken as a whole, reports: Tregs expanded with activated donor B cells seemed most donor-specific. Few patients were studied, so findings need validation in larger groups. This study did not directly address biological reproducibility.

The ends lost 3 bases at V and 6 bases at J; junction bases unmatched: 4. Germline CDR1 reads MNHEY; CDR2 reads SMNVEV (reference sequence). The CDR3 is 13 amino acids. Concerning this clone itself: Its specificity is not known.

TCRdb keeps only in-frame clones here, not all; method: immunoSEQ multiplex PCR. There are 92,000 or so clones in the sample; roughly nine tenths occur only once, and roughly 4.7% lies in the top ten. Unstimulated Tregs (CD4+CD25+CD127-) and CD4+CD25- non-Tregs were sorted from PBMCs. The sequenced sample was CD8+ T cells from blood. This receptor was obtained from a human donor in good health. The V and J genes are TRBV27 and TRBJ1-1, with 7 bases aligning to TRBD1. CDR3 sequence reads: CASSFHQGAEAFF. In DNA, the CDR3 is TGTGCCAGCAGTTTTCATCAGGGGGCTGAAGCTTTCTTT.